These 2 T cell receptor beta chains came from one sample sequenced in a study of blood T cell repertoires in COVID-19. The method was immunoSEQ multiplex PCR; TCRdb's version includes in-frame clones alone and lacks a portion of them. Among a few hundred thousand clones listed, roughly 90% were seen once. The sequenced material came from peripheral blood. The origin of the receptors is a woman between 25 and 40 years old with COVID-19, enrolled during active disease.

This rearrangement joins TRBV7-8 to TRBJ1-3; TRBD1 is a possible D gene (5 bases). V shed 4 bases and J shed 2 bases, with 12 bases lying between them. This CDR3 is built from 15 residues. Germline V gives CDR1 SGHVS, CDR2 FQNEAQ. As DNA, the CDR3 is TGTGCCAGCAGCTCTACAGGTGGCCCTGGAAACACCATATATTTT. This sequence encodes CASSSTGGPGNTIYF. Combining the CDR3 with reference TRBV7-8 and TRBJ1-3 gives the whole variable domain GAGVSQSPRYKVAKRGQDVALRCDPISGHVSLFWYQQALGQGPEFLTYFQNEAQLDKSGLPSDRFFAERPEGSVSTLKIQRTQQEDSAVYLCASSSTGGPGNTIYFGEGSWLTVV.

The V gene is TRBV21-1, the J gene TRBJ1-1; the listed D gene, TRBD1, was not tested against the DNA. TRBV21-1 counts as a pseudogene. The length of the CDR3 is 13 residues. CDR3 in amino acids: CASNVDRGAEAFF. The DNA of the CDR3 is TGTGCCAGCAACGTCGACAGGGGCGCTGAAGCTTTCTTT.